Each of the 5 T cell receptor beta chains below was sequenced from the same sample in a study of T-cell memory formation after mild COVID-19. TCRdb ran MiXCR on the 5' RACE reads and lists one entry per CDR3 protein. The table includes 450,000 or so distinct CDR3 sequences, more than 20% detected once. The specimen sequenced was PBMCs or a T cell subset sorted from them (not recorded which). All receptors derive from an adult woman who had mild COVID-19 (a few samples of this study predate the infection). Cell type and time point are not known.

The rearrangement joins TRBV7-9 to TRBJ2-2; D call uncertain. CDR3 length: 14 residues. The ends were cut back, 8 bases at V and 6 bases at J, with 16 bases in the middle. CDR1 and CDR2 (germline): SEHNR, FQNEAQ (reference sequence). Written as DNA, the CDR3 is TGTGCCAGCTGGCCCCGTGATAGCCCCGGGGAGCTGTTTTTT. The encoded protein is CASWPRDSPGELFF.

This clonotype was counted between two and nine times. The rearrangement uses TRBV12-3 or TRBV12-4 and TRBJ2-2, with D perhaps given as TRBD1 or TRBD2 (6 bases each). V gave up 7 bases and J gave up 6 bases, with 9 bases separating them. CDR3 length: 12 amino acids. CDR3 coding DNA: TGTGCCAGCATGGGGGGCTCCGGGGAGCTGTTTTTT. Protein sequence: CASMGGSGELFF.

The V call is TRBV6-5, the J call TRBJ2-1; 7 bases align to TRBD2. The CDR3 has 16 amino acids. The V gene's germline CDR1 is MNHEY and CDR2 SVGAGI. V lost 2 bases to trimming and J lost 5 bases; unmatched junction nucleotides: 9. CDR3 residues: CASSYQAAGVHNEQFF. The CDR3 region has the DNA TGTGCCAGCAGTTACCAGGCCGCGGGAGTCCACAATGAGCAGTTCTTC.

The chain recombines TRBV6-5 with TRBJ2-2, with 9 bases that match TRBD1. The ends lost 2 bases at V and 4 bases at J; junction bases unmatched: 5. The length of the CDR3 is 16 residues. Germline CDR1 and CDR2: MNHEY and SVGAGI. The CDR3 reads CASSYQDRGVTGELFF. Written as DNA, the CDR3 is TGTGCCAGCAGTTACCAGGACAGGGGCGTCACCGGGGAGCTGTTTTTT.

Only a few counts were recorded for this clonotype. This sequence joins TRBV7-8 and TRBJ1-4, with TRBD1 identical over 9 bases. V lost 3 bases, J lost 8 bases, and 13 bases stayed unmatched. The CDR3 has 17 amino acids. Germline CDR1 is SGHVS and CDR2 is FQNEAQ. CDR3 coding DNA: TGTGCCAGCAGCTTGCGGCCCCGGGACAGGGTCTGGGAAAAACTGTTTTTT. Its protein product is CASSLRPRDRVWEKLFF. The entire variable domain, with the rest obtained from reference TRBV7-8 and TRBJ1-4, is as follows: GAGVSQSPRYKVAKRGQDVALRCDPISGHVSLFWYQQALGQGPEFLTYFQNEAQLDKSGLPSDRFFAERPEGSVSTLKIQRTQQEDSAVYLCASSLRPRDRVWEKLFFGSGTQLSVL.